These 7 T cell receptor beta chains were sequenced from one sample in a study of blood T cell repertoires in COVID-19. Here immunoSEQ multiplex PCR was the method, and the copy in TCRdb shows in-frame clones only, minus some. The sample yields around 99,000 clones, 79% seen once. The specimen was peripheral blood. The receptors stem from an elderly woman with active or convalescent COVID-19.

This chain joins TRBV6-4 and TRBJ1-1; unclear D gene. CDR1 and CDR2 (germline): MRHNA, SNTAGT. The CDR3 loop spans 13 amino acids. Trimming pared 5 bases from V and 1 base from J, leaving 8 bases between. The CDR3: CASSTSPNTEAFF. CDR3 nucleotide sequence: TGTGCCAGCAGTACCAGTCCGAACACTGAAGCTTTCTTT.

The chain couples TRBV7-2 to TRBJ2-3, with TRBD2 identical over 9 bases. The CDR3 contains 17 residues. V lost 5 bases and J lost 4; bases outside the gene matches: 13. Germline V gene sequence: CDR1 SGHTA, CDR2 FQGNSA. The CDR3 bases are TGTGCCAGCAGCATTAGCGGGAGTATGGGTGGCTCAGATACGCAGTATTTT. This codes for CASSISGSMGGSDTQYF.

V and J are TRBV4-1 and TRBJ2-3; 10 nucleotides agree with TRBD1. V was pared by 1 base and J by 5 bases, with 9 bases of the junction left unmatched. CDR1 is MGHRA, CDR2 YSYEKL, per germline. This CDR3 spans 17 amino acids. The CDR3 bases are TGCGCCAGCAGCCAAGTGGGGGGGACAGGGGCGCGAGATACGCAGTATTTT. Translation: CASSQVGGTGARDTQYF.

The CDR3 sequence: CASSLDVGGVRPYYGYTF. In DNA, the CDR3 is TGTGCCAGCAGCTTAGATGTTGGCGGGGTTCGTCCTTACTATGGCTACACCTTC. The chain recombines TRBV7-9 with TRBJ1-2; D unresolved. Germline CDR1 reads SEHNR; CDR2 reads FQNEAQ (reference sequence). This CDR3 spans 18 amino acids. The V end was cut by 1 base, the J end by 3 bases, with 21 bases between.

This clone has only a few counts. The chain combines TRBV7-9 with TRBJ1-5, with TRBD1 matching 8 bases. CDR1 and CDR2 (germline): SEHNR, FQNEAQ (reference sequence). The CDR3 loop spans 16 amino acids. J lost 6 bases, V lost 5 bases, and 12 bases had no gene match. In nucleotides, the CDR3 is TGTGCCAGCAGCGCAGACAGGGGATCTAATAGTCAGCCCCAGCATTTT. Its translation: CASSADRGSNSQPQHF.

V is TRBV13 and J is TRBJ2-2; the D is unclear. Germline V gives CDR1 PRHDT, CDR2 FYEKMQ (reference sequence). V lost 5 bases and J 5 bases, leaving 3 bases between the germline ends. This CDR3 spans 11 amino acids. The CDR3 region is CASSTTGELFF. The CDR3 nucleotides are TGTGCCAGCAGCACAACCGGGGAGCTGTTTTTT.

This clone was seen only once. The chain links TRBV20-1 to TRBJ1-1; D is possibly TRBD1 (5 bases). The germline CDR1 and CDR2 sequences are DFQATT and SNEGSKA (reference sequence). V lost 6 bases, J lost 5 bases, and 10 bases lay in between. CDR3 length equals 11 residues. CDR3 bases: TGCAGTGCGGGTCGGGGGACTGAAGCTTTCTTT. Its protein is CSAGRGTEAFF.